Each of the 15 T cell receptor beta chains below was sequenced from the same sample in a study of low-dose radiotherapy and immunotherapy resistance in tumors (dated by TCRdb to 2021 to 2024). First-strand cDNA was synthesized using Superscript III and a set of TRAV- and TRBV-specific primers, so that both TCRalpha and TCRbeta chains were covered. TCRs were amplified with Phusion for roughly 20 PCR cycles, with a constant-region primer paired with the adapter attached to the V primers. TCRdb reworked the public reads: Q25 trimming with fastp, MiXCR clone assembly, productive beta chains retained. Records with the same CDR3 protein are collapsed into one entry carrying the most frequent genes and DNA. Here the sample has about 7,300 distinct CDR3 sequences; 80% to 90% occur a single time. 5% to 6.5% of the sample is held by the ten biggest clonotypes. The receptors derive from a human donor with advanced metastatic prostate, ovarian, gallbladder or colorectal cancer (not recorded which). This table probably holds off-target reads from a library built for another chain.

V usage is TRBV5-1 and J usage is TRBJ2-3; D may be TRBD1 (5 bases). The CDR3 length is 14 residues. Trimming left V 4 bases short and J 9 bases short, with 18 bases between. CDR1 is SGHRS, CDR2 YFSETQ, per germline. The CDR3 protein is CASSAGLSGITQYF. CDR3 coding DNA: TGCGCCAGCAGCGCAGGGCTCTCAGGCATCACGCAGTATTTT.

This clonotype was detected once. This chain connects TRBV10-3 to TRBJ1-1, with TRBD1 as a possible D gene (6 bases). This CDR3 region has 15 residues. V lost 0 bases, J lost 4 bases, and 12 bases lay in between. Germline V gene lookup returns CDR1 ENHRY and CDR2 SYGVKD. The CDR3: CAISESRGEGTEAFF. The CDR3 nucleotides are TGTGCCATCAGTGAGTCCAGGGGTGAGGGCACTGAAGCTTTCTTT.

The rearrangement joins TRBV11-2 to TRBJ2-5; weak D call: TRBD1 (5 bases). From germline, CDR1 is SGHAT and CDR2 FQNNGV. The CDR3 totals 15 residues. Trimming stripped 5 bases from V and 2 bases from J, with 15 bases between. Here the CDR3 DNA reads TGTGCCAGCAGCCCCTCCCCAGGGCCGCAAGAGACCCAGTACTTC. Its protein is CASSPSPGPQETQYF. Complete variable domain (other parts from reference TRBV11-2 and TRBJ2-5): EAGVAQSPRYKIIEKRQSVAFWCNPISGHATLYWYQQILGQGPKLLIQFQNNGVVDDSQLPKDRFSAERLKGVDSTLKIQPAKLEDSAVYLCASSPSPGPQETQYFGPGTRLLVL.

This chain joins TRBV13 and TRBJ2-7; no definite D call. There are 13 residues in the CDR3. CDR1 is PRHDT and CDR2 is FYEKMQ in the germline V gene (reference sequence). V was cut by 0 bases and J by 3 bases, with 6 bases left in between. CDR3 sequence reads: CASSLGNNYEQYF. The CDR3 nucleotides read TGTGCCAGCAGCTTAGGGAATAACTACGAGCAGTACTTC.

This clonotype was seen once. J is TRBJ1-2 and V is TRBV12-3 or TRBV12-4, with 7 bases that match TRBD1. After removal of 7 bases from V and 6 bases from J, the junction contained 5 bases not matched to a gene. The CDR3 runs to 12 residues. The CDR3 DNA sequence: TGTGCCAGCACACAGACAGGGAATGGCTACACCTTC. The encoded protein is CASTQTGNGYTF.

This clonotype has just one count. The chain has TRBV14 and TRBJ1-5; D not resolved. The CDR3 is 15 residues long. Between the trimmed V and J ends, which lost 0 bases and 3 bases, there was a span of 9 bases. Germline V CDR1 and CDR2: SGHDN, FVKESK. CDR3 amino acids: CASSQDGQYNQPQHF. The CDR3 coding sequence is TGTGCCAGCAGCCAAGATGGGCAGTACAATCAGCCCCAGCATTTT.

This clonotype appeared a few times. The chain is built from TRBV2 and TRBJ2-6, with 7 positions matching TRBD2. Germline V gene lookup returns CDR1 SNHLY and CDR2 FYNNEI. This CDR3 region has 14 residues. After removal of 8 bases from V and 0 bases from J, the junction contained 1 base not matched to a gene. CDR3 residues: CASERGSGANVLTF. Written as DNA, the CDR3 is TGTGCCAGCGAGCGGGGCTCTGGGGCCAACGTCCTGACTTTC.

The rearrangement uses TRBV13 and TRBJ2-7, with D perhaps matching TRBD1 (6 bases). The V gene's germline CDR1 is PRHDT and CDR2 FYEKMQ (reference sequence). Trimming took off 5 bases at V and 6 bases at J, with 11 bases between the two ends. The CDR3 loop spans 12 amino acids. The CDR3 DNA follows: TGTGCCAGCAGCCACCAGGGGTGCGAGCAGTACTTC. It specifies CASSHQGCEQYF.

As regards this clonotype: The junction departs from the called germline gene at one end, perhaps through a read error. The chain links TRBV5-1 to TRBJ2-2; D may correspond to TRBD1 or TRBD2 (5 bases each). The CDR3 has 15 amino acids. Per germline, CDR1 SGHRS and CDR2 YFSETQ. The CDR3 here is CASGLDGAPSGELFF. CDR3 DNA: TGCGCCAGCGGCTTGGACGGGGCCCCCTCCGGGGAGCTGTTTTTT.

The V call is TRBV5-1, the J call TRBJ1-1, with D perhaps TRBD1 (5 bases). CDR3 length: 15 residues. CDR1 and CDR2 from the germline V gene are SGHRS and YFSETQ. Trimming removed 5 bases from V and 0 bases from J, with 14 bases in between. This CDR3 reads CASRVGLQVNTEAFF. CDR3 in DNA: TGCGCCAGCAGGGTGGGCTTACAGGTGAACACTGAAGCTTTCTTT. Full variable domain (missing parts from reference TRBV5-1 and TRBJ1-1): KAGVTQTPRYLIKTRGQQVTLSCSPISGHRSVSWYQQTPGQGLQFLFEYFSETQRNKGNFPGRFSGRQFSNSRSEMNVSTLELGDSALYLCASRVGLQVNTEAFFGQGTRLTVV.

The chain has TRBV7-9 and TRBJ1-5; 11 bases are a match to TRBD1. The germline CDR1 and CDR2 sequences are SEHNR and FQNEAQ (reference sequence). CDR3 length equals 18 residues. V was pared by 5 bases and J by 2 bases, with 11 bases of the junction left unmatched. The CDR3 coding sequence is TGTGCCAGCAGCCCCGGGACAGGGGGATTTTATGGCAATCAGCCCCAGCATTTT. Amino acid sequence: CASSPGTGGFYGNQPQHF.

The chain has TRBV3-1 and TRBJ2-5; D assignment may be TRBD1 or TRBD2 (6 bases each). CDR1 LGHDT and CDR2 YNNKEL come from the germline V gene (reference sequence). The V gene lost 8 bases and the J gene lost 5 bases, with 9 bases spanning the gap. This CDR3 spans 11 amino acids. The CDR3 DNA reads TGTGCCAGCGGGGGGCTCGAGACCCAGTACTTC. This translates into CASGGLETQYF.

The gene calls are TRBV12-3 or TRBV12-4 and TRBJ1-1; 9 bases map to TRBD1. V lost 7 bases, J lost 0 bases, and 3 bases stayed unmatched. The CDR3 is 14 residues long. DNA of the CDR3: TGTGCCAGCACCCGGGACAGGGTGAACACTGAAGCTTTCTTT. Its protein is CASTRDRVNTEAFF.

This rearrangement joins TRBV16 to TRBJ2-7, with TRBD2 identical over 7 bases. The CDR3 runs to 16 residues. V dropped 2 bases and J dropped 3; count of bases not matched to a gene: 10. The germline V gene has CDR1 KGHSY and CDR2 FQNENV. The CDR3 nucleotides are TGTGCCAGCAGCCAACTCGGGGAGGGATGGGACTACGAGCAGTACTTC. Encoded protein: CASSQLGEGWDYEQYF.

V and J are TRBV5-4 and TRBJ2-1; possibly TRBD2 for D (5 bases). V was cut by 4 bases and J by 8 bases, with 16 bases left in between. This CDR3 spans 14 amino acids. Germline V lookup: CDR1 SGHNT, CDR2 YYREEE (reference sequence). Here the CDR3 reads CASSRTISVHEQFF. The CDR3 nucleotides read TGTGCCAGCAGCCGTACAATTAGCGTCCATGAGCAGTTCTTC.